This T cell receptor (beta chain) appears in the sequencing data of a study of blood T cell repertoires in COVID-19. Assay: immunoSEQ multiplex PCR; the TCRdb copy retains only in-frame clones and omits some. The data show around 250,000 clones, about 85% seen once. This CDR3 comprises 16 residues. V was cut by 5 bases and J by 2 bases, with 19 bases left in between. Germline-derived CDR1 and CDR2 are SGHAT and FQNNGV. The material sequenced was peripheral blood. The chain employs TRBV11-2 and TRBJ2-7, with a weak D call TRBD2 (5 bases). The clonotype was recovered from a man aged 18 to 30 with active or convalescent COVID-19. The chain's CDR3 is CASSPVDRSGTYEQYF. Here the CDR3 DNA reads TGTGCCAGCAGCCCGGTGGATCGAAGCGGAACCTACGAGCAGTACTTC.